The 18 T cell receptor beta chains listed next were all sequenced from one sample in a study of beta chain features in type 1 diabetes (dated by TCRdb to 2016 to 2018). Library construction relied on the immunoSEQ multiplex PCR assay. The High Capacity cDNA Reverse Transcription Kit was used to reverse transcribe all of the isolated RNA, meaning that expressed TCRB transcripts were what got sequenced. The table comes from immuneACCESS by way of TCRdb, which keeps in-frame sequences with V and J called. Part of the clones is missing from these tables; in studies checked, under half for an unresolved V gene and the rest for unknown reasons. This sample gives some 400,000 clones in total; approximately 16% of them show up just once. The ten largest clones represent about 0.019% of the sample. Sequenced sample: naive CD4+ T cells from blood. Reading the label with the study, this specimen's cell subset or site is: true naive CD4+ T cells. Receptors originate from a young woman in good health.

The chain joins TRBV29-1 to TRBJ1-5; D is ambiguous. The germline CDR1 and CDR2 sequences are SQVTM and ANQGSEA. The CDR3 loop spans 14 amino acids. V gave up 1 base and J gave up 5 bases, with 12 bases separating them. The CDR3 sequence is CSVEVRPPHQPQHF. In nucleotides, the CDR3 is TGCAGCGTTGAAGTGCGGCCACCCCATCAGCCCCAGCATTTT.

This clone was counted a few times. V usage is TRBV28 and J usage is TRBJ1-2; 9 bases map to TRBD1. CDR3 length equals 14 residues. The germline CDR1 and CDR2 sequences are MDHEN and SYDVKM. J gave up 4 bases and V 7 bases, and 7 bases lay outside the gene matches. CDR3 residues: CASITGGSFYGYTF. The CDR3 nucleotides are TGTGCCAGCATCACAGGGGGCAGCTTCTATGGCTACACCTTC.

V is TRBV14 and J is TRBJ2-7, with D possibly matching TRBD2 (5 bases). The CDR3 length is 14 residues. V was pared by 4 bases and J by 5 bases, with 15 bases between. Germline CDR1 and CDR2: SGHDN and FVKESK. CDR3 amino acids: CASSPGSFRDEQYF. In DNA form, the CDR3 reads TGTGCCAGCAGCCCTGGGAGTTTTCGCGACGAGCAGTACTTC.

The chain carries TRBV7-3 and TRBJ2-3; the match to TRBD2 covers 13 bases. Per germline, CDR1 SGHTA and CDR2 FQGTGA. CDR3 size: 16 residues. The V gene end was trimmed by 6 bases and the J gene end by 2 bases; junction bases not matched to a gene: 5. The CDR3 nucleotides are TGTGCCAGCAGGGGGGGACTAGCGGGAATCACAGATACGCAGTATTTT. Translating gives CASRGGLAGITDTQYF.

This clone was picked up a small number of times. This chain uses TRBV6-5 with TRBJ2-1, with TRBD2 identical over 13 bases. The CDR3 is 15 amino acids. V lost 4 bases, J lost 6 bases, and 3 bases stayed unmatched. Germline-derived CDR1 and CDR2 are MNHEY and SVGAGI. The CDR3 DNA is TGTGCCAGCAGTTGGGGACTAGCGGGAATCAATGAGCAGTTCTTC. Translated: CASSWGLAGINEQFF.

This clone was counted a few times. The gene calls are TRBV5-4 and TRBJ2-3; TRBD2 matches 7 bases. Germline assignment: CDR1 SGHNT and CDR2 YYREEE (reference sequence). CDR3 length: 14 residues. The V segment lost 0 bases and the J segment 3 bases; nucleotides outside the gene matches: 1. This chain's CDR3 is CASSLGLATDTQYF. CDR3 bases: TGTGCCAGCAGCTTGGGACTAGCAACAGATACGCAGTATTTT.

This clone was detected only a few times. The V gene is TRBV29-1, the J gene TRBJ2-1; 11 bases agree with TRBD2. The germline CDR1 and CDR2 sequences are SQVTM and ANQGSEA. The CDR3 runs to 15 residues. V was pared by 5 bases and J by 1 base, with 4 bases of the junction left unmatched. This chain's CDR3 is CSVTSGRSSYNEQFF. CDR3 nucleotide sequence: TGCAGCGTTACTAGCGGGAGATCGTCCTACAATGAGCAGTTCTTC.

V and J are TRBV11-2 and TRBJ2-2; 7 bases are shared with TRBD2. CDR1 and CDR2 (germline): SGHAT, FQNNGV. V trimming: 2 bases; J trimming: 5 bases; junction bases outside the gene matches: 5. CDR3 length: 15 residues. The CDR3 nucleotides read TGTGCCAGCAGCTTATCTAGCGGAGTAACCGGGGAGCTGTTTTTT. Protein sequence: CASSLSSGVTGELFF.

The gene calls are TRBV4-3 and TRBJ2-7; 10 nucleotides match TRBD2. This CDR3 contains 14 residues. CDR1 is LGHNA and CDR2 is YSLEER in the germline V gene. Unmatched junction bases numbered 0, after V lost 1 base and J lost 3 bases. The CDR3 nucleotides are TGCGCCAGCAGCCAAGGGACTAGCGGCTACGAGCAGTACTTC. This gives the protein CASSQGTSGYEQYF.

The V gene is TRBV5-1, the J gene TRBJ2-1, with 13 bases lining up with TRBD2. The CDR3 length is 16 residues. CDR1 is SGHRS and CDR2 is YFSETQ in the germline V gene. V was pared by 4 bases and J by 7 bases, with 8 bases of the junction left unmatched. In DNA, the CDR3 is TGCGCCAGCAGCCCCAGGACTAGCGGGAGAATAAATGAGCAGTTCTTC. As protein: CASSPRTSGRINEQFF.

This clone was counted only a few times. The chain combines TRBV2 with TRBJ1-1, with TRBD1 as a possible D gene (5 bases). Germline lookup yields CDR1 SNHLY and CDR2 FYNNEI. The CDR3 has 14 residues. V lost 6 bases and J lost 1, with 12 bases in between. Here the CDR3 reads CASSVRQRNTEAFF. In DNA, the CDR3 is TGTGCCAGCAGCGTTCGACAGAGGAACACTGAAGCTTTCTTT.

The rearrangement joins TRBV5-4 to TRBJ2-7; 12 positions match TRBD2. Trimming took 4 bases from V and 6 from J; bases not matched to a gene: 2. Germline V gene data show CDR1 as SGHNT and CDR2 as YYREEE (reference sequence). The CDR3 covers 13 residues. CDR3: CASSRTSGTEQYF. The DNA for the CDR3 is TGTGCCAGCAGCCGGACTAGCGGGACCGAGCAGTACTTC. The full variable domain, with the rest looked up from reference TRBV5-4 and TRBJ2-7, is ETGVTQSPTHLIKTRGQQVTLRCSSQSGHNTVSWYQQALGQGPQFIFQYYREEENGRGNFPPRFSGLQFPNYSSELNVNALELDDSALYLCASSRTSGTEQYFGPGTRLTVT.

This clone was recorded a few times. V usage is TRBV28 and J usage is TRBJ2-4, with 9 bases aligning to TRBD2. V lost 6 bases and J lost 8; bases outside the gene matches: 14. Looked up from germline, CDR1 is MDHEN and CDR2 is SYDVKM. The CDR3 has 16 amino acids. CDR3 protein: CASSNTVSGSGYIQYF. Written as DNA, the CDR3 is TGTGCCAGCAGCAACACGGTTAGCGGGAGCGGTTACATTCAGTACTTC.

Worth noting for this clone: Other DNA sequences of this sample code for an identical CDR3. J is TRBJ1-1 and V is TRBV9; no clear D. The germline CDR1 and CDR2 sequences are SGDLS and YYNGEE. This CDR3 region has 13 residues. Trimming stripped 1 base from V and 1 base from J, with 5 bases between. This CDR3 is CASSVTGNTEAFF. Written as DNA, the CDR3 is TGTGCCAGCAGCGTAACTGGGAACACTGAAGCTTTCTTT. Complete variable domain (other parts from reference TRBV9 and TRBJ1-1): DSGVTQTPKHLITATGQRVTLRCSPRSGDLSVYWYQQSLDQGLQFLIQYYNGEERAKGNILERFSAQQFPDLHSELNLSSLELGDSALYFCASSVTGNTEAFFGQGTRLTVV.

The chain is built from TRBV10-3 and TRBJ2-7, with D maybe TRBD2 (6 bases). CDR1 and CDR2 (germline): ENHRY, SYGVKD. The CDR3 loop spans 16 amino acids. Trimming left V 1 base short and J 0 bases short, with 13 bases between. The CDR3 nucleotides are TGTGCCATCAGTGAGTGGGAGGTCACGGGCTCCTACGAGCAGTACTTC. Its protein is CAISEWEVTGSYEQYF.

This clone was seen more than once but under ten times. The chain couples TRBV7-3 to TRBJ2-1; TRBD2 agrees at 10 bases. V lost 4 bases and J lost 8; bases outside the gene matches: 11. CDR1 is SGHTA, CDR2 FQGTGA, per germline. The length of the CDR3 is 16 residues. CDR3 sequence reads: CASSSQASGRGHEQFF. The DNA for the CDR3 is TGTGCCAGCAGCTCACAGGCTAGCGGGAGAGGCCATGAGCAGTTCTTC.

The V gene is TRBV7-2, the J gene TRBJ1-5; maybe TRBD1 (5 bases). V was clipped by 4 bases and J by 5 bases, with 9 bases between them. Germline assignment: CDR1 SGHTA and CDR2 FQGNSA. The CDR3 is 13 amino acids. CDR3 amino acids: CASSSQGYQPQHF. The DNA of the CDR3 is TGTGCCAGCAGCTCTCAGGGCTATCAGCCCCAGCATTTT.

This clone occurred a few times. This rearrangement joins TRBV28 to TRBJ2-7; D may be TRBD2 (7 bases). The V gene lost 7 bases and the J gene lost 2 bases, with 12 bases spanning the gap. Germline V gene data show CDR1 as MDHEN and CDR2 as SYDVKM. The length of the CDR3 is 13 residues. CDR3 loop: CASIGGVTYEQYF. The DNA for the CDR3 is TGTGCCAGCATAGGGGGGGTTACCTACGAGCAGTACTTC.